This TCR beta chain appears in the sequencing data of a study of graft-versus-host responses after intestinal transplantation. Background on the study: Multivisceral, liver-intestinal, or isolated intestinal transplants were performed in recipients. Tacrolimus and steroids were given for around 3 years to all recipients after anti-thymocyte globulin induction. Study outcomes and limitations: Graft-donor T cell macrochimerism in patients accompanied high graft-versus-host to host-versus-graft clonal ratios in allografts. The recipient marrow held GvH clones, and some of them showed up first in ileum or blood.

Comments on this clone: Its matching antigen is unknown.

Profiling relied on immunoSEQ multiplex PCR, and the TCRdb table lists in-frame clones only, not all of them. This sample yields more than 65,000 clones, of which roughly nine tenths are seen a single time; 0.3% to 0.4% belongs to the top ten. This CDR3 spans 14 amino acids. V was trimmed by 4 bases and J by 5 bases, leaving 15 bases between them. Per the germline V gene, CDR1 is SGHDN and CDR2 is FVKESK. The chain employs TRBV14 and TRBJ2-7; D might be TRBD2 (5 bases). The material was unstimulated CD4+ T cells sorted from spleen or lymph node cells, obtained before intestinal transplant. The clonotype comes from a human donor who received an intestinal transplant. The DNA for the CDR3 is TGTGCCAGCAGCCCCCGGGCCGGGGTACACGAGCAGTACTTC. It is translated as CASSPRAGVHEQYF.